A single sample is the source of the 22 T cell receptor beta chains below, sequenced in a study of blood T cells in healthy people across ages. The use of a sample-barcoded 5' primer and a J-beta primer mix characterized a second PCR of 7 to 11 cycles. TCRdb passed the 5' RACE reads through MiXCR, listing each CDR3 protein once. The sample lists about 1.1 million distinct CDR3 sequences, roughly two fifths seen once, with 13% in the top ten. Input material: blood. These receptors were taken from a man younger than 35 in good health.

This clonotype has only a few counts. V is TRBV18 and J is TRBJ2-1; D not resolved. The V end was cut by 2 bases, the J end by 8 bases, with 7 bases between. CDR3 length: 12 residues. CDR1 and CDR2 from the germline V gene are KGHSH and LQKENI. The CDR3 sequence: CASSPRVHEQFF. DNA of the CDR3: TGTGCCAGCTCACCAAGGGTCCATGAGCAGTTCTTC. The variable domain in full, completed from reference TRBV18 and TRBJ2-1, reads NAGVMQNPRHLVRRRGQEARLRCSPMKGHSHVYWYRQLPEEGLKFMVYLQKENIIDESGMPKERFSAEFPKEGPSILRIQQVVRGDSAAYFCASSPRVHEQFFGPGTRLTVL.

V gene TRBV7-2 combines with J gene TRBJ2-3; 15 nucleotides match TRBD2. The germline CDR1 and CDR2 sequences are SGHTA and FQGNSA. This CDR3 contains 18 residues. Losses at the gene ends were 5 bases for V and 0 bases for J; bases not matched to a gene: 6. Here the CDR3 reads CASSLGTSGGYSTDTQYF. CDR3 nucleotides: TGTGCCAGCAGCCTAGGGACTAGCGGGGGGTATAGCACAGATACGCAGTATTTT.

As concerns this clonotype: One junction end does not reproduce the germline sequence, and a read error may be involved. This chain uses TRBV12-3 or TRBV12-4 with TRBJ2-3; D is ambiguous. The CDR3 has 15 amino acids. CDR3 amino acids: CASSLGGGKTDMQYF. CDR3 sequence (DNA): TGTGCCAGCAGTTTGGGCGGTGGGAAAACAGATATGCAGTATTTT.

The CDR3 loop is CASSRRTQETQYF. For the CDR3, the DNA is TGTGCCAGCAGCAGAAGGACCCAAGAGACCCAGTACTTC. The genes are TRBV21-1 and TRBJ2-5. TRBV21-1 counts as a pseudogene. This CDR3 comprises 13 residues.

The genes are TRBV20-1 and TRBJ2-3; either TRBD1 or TRBD2 may supply D (5 bases each). This CDR3 spans 13 amino acids. Deletions cut 3 bases from V and 6 bases from J, with 13 bases between. The germline gives CDR1 DFQATT, CDR2 SNEGSKA (reference sequence). The chain's CDR3 is CSASLGTVDTQYF. The CDR3 DNA reads as TGCAGTGCTAGCTTGGGGACGGTGGATACGCAGTATTTT.

This clonotype showed up just a few times. This chain uses TRBV6-6 with TRBJ2-7; D is unclear. CDR1 and CDR2 (germline): MNHNY, SVGAGI (reference sequence). The length of the CDR3 is 14 residues. The germline V and J ends were trimmed by 0 bases and 11 bases, with 17 bases remaining between them. Here the CDR3 DNA reads TGTGCCAGCAGTTACTCGATGGTGGGCGAACCGGAGTACTTC. Amino acid sequence: CASSYSMVGEPEYF.

This clonotype appeared once. The chain carries TRBV7-2 and TRBJ2-1; D is unresolved. The CDR3 length is 15 residues. V was shortened by 1 base and J by 5 bases, with 12 bases between the two germline ends. CDR1 and CDR2 (germline): SGHTA, FQGNSA. This CDR3 is CASSLVASRDNEQFF. DNA for the CDR3: TGTGCCAGCAGCTTAGTCGCCTCCAGAGACAATGAGCAGTTCTTC.

The chain joins TRBV6-2 or TRBV6-3 to TRBJ2-1, with 8 positions matching TRBD2. After removal of 8 bases from V and 2 bases from J, the junction contained 11 bases not matched to a gene. This CDR3 comprises 16 residues. Germline CDR1 reads MNHEY; CDR2 reads SVGEGT. The CDR3 sequence is CASAPGGRGPYNEQFF. The DNA for the CDR3 is TGTGCCAGCGCCCCGGGAGGGCGGGGACCCTACAATGAGCAGTTCTTC.

The CDR3 nucleotides are TGTGCCAGCAGTTCCTTTGAGGGGGGGTTTCGCACAGATACGCAGTATTTT. Encoded protein: CASSSFEGGFRTDTQYF. The gene calls are TRBV27 and TRBJ2-3; D is perhaps TRBD2 (7 bases). Germline CDR1 reads MNHEY; CDR2 reads SMNVEV (reference sequence). The CDR3 totals 17 residues. V lost 4 bases and J lost 1, with 18 bases in between.

A remark on this clonotype: The germline gene is not matched at one end of the junction; a read error may be the cause. V gene TRBV27 combines with J gene TRBJ1-2; D is unclear. Germline lookup yields CDR1 MNHEY and CDR2 SMNVEV (reference sequence). This CDR3 is 14 amino acids long. CDR3: CVSSPPGSYYGYTF. CDR3 bases: TGTGTCAGCAGCCCCCCGGGGAGTTACTATGGCTACACCTTC.

This clonotype showed up many times. The V call is TRBV5-6, the J call TRBJ2-7; D is tentatively TRBD1 or TRBD2 (5 bases each). The CDR3 has 12 amino acids. The ends were cut back, 1 base at V and 7 bases at J, with 9 bases in the middle. Germline lookup yields CDR1 SGHDT and CDR2 YYEEEE. This CDR3 is CASSLNGGEQYF. As DNA, the CDR3 is TGTGCCAGCAGCTTGAATGGGGGAGAGCAGTACTTC.

This clonotype has a handful of counts. The chain couples TRBV20-1 to TRBJ2-1; perhaps TRBD1 as D (5 bases). CDR1 and CDR2 (germline): DFQATT, SNEGSKA (reference sequence). Trimming cost V 0 bases and J 0 bases, with 9 bases left between them. The CDR3 length is 15 residues. The CDR3 DNA follows: TGCAGTGCTAGAGACGCAGGGAACTCCTACAATGAGCAGTTCTTC. It is translated as CSARDAGNSYNEQFF.

The rearrangement uses TRBV7-9 and TRBJ2-6, with D possibly TRBD1 on 6 matching bases. Germline V gives CDR1 SEHNR, CDR2 FQNEAQ (reference sequence). This CDR3 is built from 17 residues. Trimming removed 5 bases from V and 2 bases from J, with 16 bases in between. For the CDR3, the DNA is TGTGCCAGCAGCCCTCTAGCAGGGGCTACTGGGGCCAACGTCCTGACTTTC. Amino acids: CASSPLAGATGANVLTF.

The chain links TRBV20-1 to TRBJ2-3, with D possibly being TRBD1 (5 bases). Germline V gene data show CDR1 as DFQATT and CDR2 as SNEGSKA (reference sequence). V was cut by 5 bases and J by 0 bases, with 12 bases left in between. The CDR3 totals 14 residues. The CDR3 sequence: CSAQLWTSTDTQYF. The CDR3 DNA sequence: TGCAGTGCTCAACTTTGGACAAGCACAGATACGCAGTATTTT.

CDR3 nucleotide sequence: TGTGCCAGCAGTTCCCCAGAGGCGAAAGGCTACACCTTC. Residues: CASSSPEAKGYTF. The chain recombines TRBV12-3 or TRBV12-4 with TRBJ1-2, with D uncertain. There are 13 residues in the CDR3. Trimming took 4 bases from V and 8 from J, leaving 14 bases between them.

The chain employs TRBV9 and TRBJ1-3; the D is unclear. CDR1 and CDR2 from the germline V gene are SGDLS and YYNGEE. Trimming took off 0 bases at V and 0 bases at J, with 7 bases between the two ends. The CDR3 length is 15 residues. The CDR3 nucleotides read TGTGCCAGCAGCGTAGGGGGAAGCTCTGGAAACACCATATATTTT. It yields the protein CASSVGGSSGNTIYF.

The V call is TRBV3-1, the J call TRBJ1-2; TRBD1 agrees at 10 bases. Losses at the gene ends were 4 bases for V and 0 bases for J; bases not matched to a gene: 8. The CDR3 loop spans 17 amino acids. The germline CDR1 and CDR2 sequences are LGHDT and YNNKEL (reference sequence). The CDR3 is CASSLRDRGVTNYGYTF. In nucleotides, the CDR3 is TGTGCCAGCAGCCTCCGGGACAGGGGCGTTACTAACTATGGCTACACCTTC.

V gene TRBV27 combines with J gene TRBJ1-4; a weak D match, TRBD1 (5 bases). Germline lookup yields CDR1 MNHEY and CDR2 SMNVEV (reference sequence). The germline V and J ends were trimmed by 5 bases and 8 bases, with 18 bases remaining between them. CDR3 length: 15 residues. The CDR3 nucleotides read TGTGCCAGCAGTCCACGAGCGGGGCCCGTGGAAAAACTGTTTTTT. This encodes CASSPRAGPVEKLFF.

Concerning this clonotype itself: Sequence at one end of the junction differs from germline and may be a read error. The V gene is TRBV29-1, the J gene TRBJ1-6; no definite D call. The CDR3 runs 13 residues. Looked up from germline, CDR1 is SQVTM and CDR2 is ANQGSEA. For the CDR3, the DNA is TGCAGCGTTGAAGACAGCCCTGGATCACTCCTCCACTTT. It encodes CSVEDSPGSLLHF.

This clonotype was counted ten times or more. This chain connects TRBV9 to TRBJ2-1, with D possibly TRBD2 on 6 matching bases. Germline CDR1 and CDR2: SGDLS and YYNGEE. The CDR3 has 14 residues. V was trimmed by 0 bases and J by 4 bases, leaving 8 bases between them. The CDR3 loop reads CASSVAGEYNEQFF. CDR3 DNA sequence: TGTGCCAGCAGCGTAGCGGGGGAGTACAATGAGCAGTTCTTC.

This clonotype was seen a handful of times. The chain has TRBV4-3 and TRBJ2-1; 7 bases are a match to TRBD1. J was trimmed by 5 bases and V by 2 bases; bases with no gene match: 9. The germline V gene encodes CDR1 LGHNA and CDR2 YSLEER. The CDR3 has 16 amino acids. CDR3 DNA: TGCGCCAGCAGCCAAAAAGCCGGGACAGAGGACAATGAGCAGTTCTTC. Its translation is CASSQKAGTEDNEQFF.

This clonotype was detected only once. J is TRBJ1-1 and V is TRBV20-1; D gene uncertain. The CDR3 runs to 13 residues. V gave up 1 base and J gave up 1 base, with 7 bases separating them. CDR1 DFQATT and CDR2 SNEGSKA come from the germline V gene (reference sequence). The DNA of the CDR3 is TGCAGTGCTAGAGTCAGCTCGAACACTGAAGCTTTCTTT. This translates into CSARVSSNTEAFF.